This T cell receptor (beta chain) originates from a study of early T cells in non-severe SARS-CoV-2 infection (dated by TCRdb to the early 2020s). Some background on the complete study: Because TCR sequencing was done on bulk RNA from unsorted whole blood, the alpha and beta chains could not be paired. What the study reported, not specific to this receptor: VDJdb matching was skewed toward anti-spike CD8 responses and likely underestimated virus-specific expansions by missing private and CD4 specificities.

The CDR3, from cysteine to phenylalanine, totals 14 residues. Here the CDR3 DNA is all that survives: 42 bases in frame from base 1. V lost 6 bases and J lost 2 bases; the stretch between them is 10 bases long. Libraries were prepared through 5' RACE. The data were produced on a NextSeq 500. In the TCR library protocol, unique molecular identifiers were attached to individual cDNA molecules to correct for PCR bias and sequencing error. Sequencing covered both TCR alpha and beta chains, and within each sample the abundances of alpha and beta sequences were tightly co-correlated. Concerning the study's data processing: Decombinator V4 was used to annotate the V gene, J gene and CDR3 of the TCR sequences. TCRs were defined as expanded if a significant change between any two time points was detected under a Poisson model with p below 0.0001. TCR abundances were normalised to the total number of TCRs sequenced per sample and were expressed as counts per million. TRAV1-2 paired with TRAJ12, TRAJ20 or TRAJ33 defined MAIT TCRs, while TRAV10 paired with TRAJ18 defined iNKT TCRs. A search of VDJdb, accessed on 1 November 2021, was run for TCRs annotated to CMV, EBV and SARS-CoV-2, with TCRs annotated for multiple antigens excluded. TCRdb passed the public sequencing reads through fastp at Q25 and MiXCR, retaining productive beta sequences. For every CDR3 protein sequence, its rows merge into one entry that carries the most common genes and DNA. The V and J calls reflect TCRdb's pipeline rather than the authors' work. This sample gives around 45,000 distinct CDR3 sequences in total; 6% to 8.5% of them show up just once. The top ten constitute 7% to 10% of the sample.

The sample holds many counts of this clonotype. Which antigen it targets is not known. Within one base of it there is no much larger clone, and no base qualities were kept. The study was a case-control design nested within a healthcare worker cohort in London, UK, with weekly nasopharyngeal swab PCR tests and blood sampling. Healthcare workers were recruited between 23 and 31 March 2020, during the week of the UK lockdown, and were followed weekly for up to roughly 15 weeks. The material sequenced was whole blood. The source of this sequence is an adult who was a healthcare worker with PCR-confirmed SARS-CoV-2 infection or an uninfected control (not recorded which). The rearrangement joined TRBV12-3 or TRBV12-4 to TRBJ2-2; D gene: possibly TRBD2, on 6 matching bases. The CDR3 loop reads CASSLGTNTGELFF. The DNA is TGTGCCAGCAGCCTCGGGACTAACACCGGGGAGCTGTTTTTT.